This is a list of T cell receptor beta chains from one sample in a study of T cells in Graves' hyperthyroidism and ophthalmopathy. MiXCR, applied by TCRdb to the multiplex PCR reads, yields one record per CDR3 protein. The repertoire consists of around 300,000 distinct CDR3 sequences, with approximately 14% occurring once and the leading ten covering 20% to 25%. The sequenced sample was blood. The receptor set was obtained from a young woman with Graves' hyperthyroidism. Each CDR3 is given with its conserved first and last residue. Each record gives: V gene, D gene, clone size, J gene, CDR3 protein, CDR3 DNA. D genes are given only for firm matches. Clone sizes are given selectively: once, few, many, or a class where the clone is expanded.

V gene: TRBV20-1
D gene: TRBD2
clone size: many
J gene: TRBJ2-7
CDR3 protein: CSAGLAGGEQYF
CDR3 DNA: TGCAGTGCTGGACTAGCGGGAGGTGAGCAGTACTTC

V gene: TRBV6-2/TRBV6-3
D gene: .
clone size: many
J gene: TRBJ1-5
CDR3 protein: CASNDPGRFDNQPQHF
CDR3 DNA: TGTGCCAGCAACGACCCGGGCAGGTTTGACAATCAGCCCCAGCATTTT

V gene: TRBV9
D gene: .
clone size: few
J gene: TRBJ2-3
CDR3 protein: CASSGVLSDTQYF
CDR3 DNA: TGTGCCAGCAGCGGAGTACTTTCAGATACGCAGTATTTT

V gene: TRBV20-1
D gene: .
clone size: few
J gene: TRBJ2-5
CDR3 protein: CSASSVEEPSERGYF
CDR3 DNA: TGCAGTGCTAGTTCCGTAGAGGAACCCTCAGAAAGGGGGTACTTC

V gene: TRBV28
D gene: TRBD1
clone size: many
J gene: TRBJ2-1
CDR3 protein: CASGDRDRVSNEQFF
CDR3 DNA: TGTGCCAGCGGAGACCGGGACAGGGTGTCCAATGAGCAGTTCTTC

V gene: TRBV20-1
D gene: .
clone size: .
J gene: TRBJ1-3
CDR3 protein: CSAGSQGNTIYF
CDR3 DNA: TGCAGTGCTGGCTCTCAAGGAAACACCATATATTTT

V gene: TRBV6-1
D gene: .
clone size: many
J gene: TRBJ1-1
CDR3 protein: CASSFGGFGTEAFF
CDR3 DNA: TGTGCCAGCAGTTTCGGGGGGTTTGGGACTGAAGCTTTCTTT

V gene: TRBV20-1
D gene: .
clone size: many
J gene: TRBJ2-2
CDR3 protein: CSAFRGDTGELFF
CDR3 DNA: TGCAGTGCATTTAGAGGGGACACCGGGGAGCTGTTTTTT

V gene: TRBV28
D gene: TRBD2
clone size: once
J gene: TRBJ2-1
CDR3 protein: CASPRDRIPGTSGDNEQFF
CDR3 DNA: TGTGCCAGCCCCAGAGATCGGATTCCCGGGACTAGCGGGGACAATGAGCAGTTCTTC

V gene: TRBV28
D gene: .
clone size: many
J gene: TRBJ2-7
CDR3 protein: CASSLPSRQLYEQYF
CDR3 DNA: TGTGCCAGCAGTTTACCCTCGAGGCAGCTCTACGAGCAGTACTTC

V gene: TRBV6-1
D gene: .
clone size: .
J gene: TRBJ1-5
CDR3 protein: CTSSEVGSNQPQHF
CDR3 DNA: TGTACCAGCAGTGAAGTGGGGAGCAATCAGCCCCAGCATTTT

V gene: TRBV6-2/TRBV6-3
D gene: TRBD1
clone size: many
J gene: TRBJ2-7
CDR3 protein: CAARDRAYEQYF
CDR3 DNA: TGTGCCGCCCGGGACAGAGCCTACGAGCAGTACTTC

V gene: TRBV9
D gene: TRBD2
clone size: many
J gene: TRBJ2-1
CDR3 protein: CASSARTSGRANEQFF
CDR3 DNA: TGTGCCAGCAGCGCCCGGACTAGCGGGAGGGCAAATGAGCAGTTCTTC

V gene: TRBV28
D gene: .
clone size: many
J gene: TRBJ1-1
CDR3 protein: CASMDGGLNTEAFF
CDR3 DNA: TGTGCCAGCATGGACGGGGGCCTGAACACTGAAGCTTTCTTT

V gene: TRBV12-3/TRBV12-4
D gene: TRBD1
clone size: .
J gene: TRBJ1-2
CDR3 protein: CASSLDRTGTLRDGYTF
CDR3 DNA: TGTGCCAGCAGTTTAGACCGGACAGGAACACTTAGGGATGGCTACACCTTC

V gene: TRBV28
D gene: TRBD2
clone size: many
J gene: TRBJ2-1
CDR3 protein: CATLNGGDYNEQFF
CDR3 DNA: TGTGCCACCCTAAATGGGGGGGACTACAATGAGCAGTTCTTC

V gene: TRBV29-1
D gene: .
clone size: many
J gene: TRBJ2-1
CDR3 protein: CSVETGAQFF
CDR3 DNA: TGCAGCGTTGAAACCGGGGCGCAGTTCTTC

V gene: TRBV15
D gene: .
clone size: .
J gene: TRBJ1-6
CDR3 protein: CATTQRASTGPLHF
CDR3 DNA: TGTGCCACCACACAACGGGCTTCGACGGGACCCCTCCACTTT

V gene: TRBV27
D gene: TRBD2
clone size: few
J gene: TRBJ2-7
CDR3 protein: CASSSGLAPIYEQYF
CDR3 DNA: TGTGCCAGCAGCTCCGGACTAGCGCCAATTTACGAGCAGTACTTC

V gene: TRBV2
D gene: .
clone size: many
J gene: TRBJ1-2
CDR3 protein: CASSEDRPYGYTF
CDR3 DNA: TGTGCCAGCAGTGAAGACAGGCCCTATGGCTACACCTTC

V gene: TRBV15
D gene: TRBD2
clone size: .
J gene: TRBJ2-1
CDR3 protein: CATSRVASGINEQFF
CDR3 DNA: TGTGCCACCAGCAGAGTAGCTAGCGGGATCAATGAGCAGTTCTTC

V gene: TRBV5-1
D gene: TRBD2
clone size: .
J gene: TRBJ2-3
CDR3 protein: CASSAGGPNTQYF
CDR3 DNA: TGCGCCAGCAGCGCGGGAGGGCCGAACACGCAGTATTTT

V gene: TRBV12-3/TRBV12-4
D gene: .
clone size: many
J gene: TRBJ2-4
CDR3 protein: CASSKTAIKNIQYF
CDR3 DNA: TGTGCCAGCAGCAAGACAGCGATCAAAAACATTCAGTACTTC

V gene: TRBV6-1
D gene: .
clone size: many
J gene: TRBJ1-5
CDR3 protein: CASSEEVGPQHF
CDR3 DNA: TGTGCCAGCAGTGAAGAAGTGGGGCCCCAGCATTTT

V gene: TRBV20-1
D gene: TRBD1
clone size: many
J gene: TRBJ1-2
CDR3 protein: CSETVVGQEGYTF
CDR3 DNA: TGCAGTGAGACGGTGGTGGGACAGGAAGGCTACACCTTC

V gene: TRBV24-1
D gene: .
clone size: many
J gene: TRBJ2-7
CDR3 protein: CATSDPNRDEQYF
CDR3 DNA: TGTGCCACCAGTGACCCGAACAGGGACGAGCAGTACTTC

V gene: TRBV20-1
D gene: .
clone size: many
J gene: TRBJ2-7
CDR3 protein: CSAPGAQAAEAKQYF
CDR3 DNA: TGCAGTGCGCCTGGCGCCCAGGCTGCTGAGGCTAAGCAGTACTTC

V gene: TRBV7-2
D gene: .
clone size: few
J gene: TRBJ1-3
CDR3 protein: CASSLFGGPIYTIYF
CDR3 DNA: TGTGCCAGCAGCTTATTTGGGGGCCCGATTTACACCATATATTTT

V gene: TRBV28
D gene: .
clone size: many
J gene: TRBJ2-5
CDR3 protein: CASSHWGLSGKETQYF
CDR3 DNA: TGTGCCAGCAGCCACTGGGGACTCTCGGGAAAAGAGACCCAGTACTTC

V gene: TRBV7-2
D gene: TRBD1
clone size: many
J gene: TRBJ1-2
CDR3 protein: CASSFEQGVGGYTF
CDR3 DNA: TGTGCCAGCAGCTTTGAACAGGGGGTGGGTGGCTACACCTTC

V gene: TRBV12-3/TRBV12-4
D gene: .
clone size: few
J gene: TRBJ1-4
CDR3 protein: CASSLRRGGSLLVTNEKLFF
CDR3 DNA: TGTGCCAGCAGTTTACGCCGAGGGGGGAGCCTCCTTGTAACTAATGAAAAACTGTTTTTT

V gene: TRBV6-1
D gene: .
clone size: many
J gene: TRBJ2-3
CDR3 protein: CASSRDSTDTQYF
CDR3 DNA: TGTGCCAGCAGTAGAGACAGCACAGATACGCAGTATTTT

V gene: TRBV24-1
D gene: .
clone size: many
J gene: TRBJ2-7
CDR3 protein: CATSSASSYEQYF
CDR3 DNA: TGTGCCACCAGTTCTGCGAGCTCCTACGAGCAGTACTTC

V gene: TRBV20-1
D gene: .
clone size: .
J gene: TRBJ2-7
CDR3 protein: CSARDFGTNYEQYF
CDR3 DNA: TGCAGTGCTAGAGATTTTGGGACAAACTACGAGCAGTACTTC

V gene: TRBV2
D gene: .
clone size: many
J gene: TRBJ2-7
CDR3 protein: CASSDLDNSYEQYF
CDR3 DNA: TGTGCCAGCAGTGATTTGGACAATTCCTACGAGCAGTACTTC

V gene: TRBV6-1
D gene: .
clone size: .
J gene: TRBJ2-2
CDR3 protein: CASSEDVGPGELFF
CDR3 DNA: TGTGCCAGCAGTGAAGATGTGGGCCCCGGGGAGCTGTTTTTT

V gene: TRBV18
D gene: .
clone size: .
J gene: TRBJ1-5
CDR3 protein: CASSPDRLNQPQHF
CDR3 DNA: TGTGCCAGCTCACCTGACAGATTGAATCAGCCCCAGCATTTT

V gene: TRBV3-1
D gene: .
clone size: many
J gene: TRBJ1-3
CDR3 protein: CASSQGRGNTIYF
CDR3 DNA: TGTGCCAGCAGTCAAGGTCGCGGAAACACCATATATTTT

V gene: TRBV20-1
D gene: .
clone size: .
J gene: TRBJ2-3
CDR3 protein: CSARGATDTQYF
CDR3 DNA: TGCAGTGCTAGAGGCGCCACAGATACGCAGTATTTT

V gene: TRBV12-3/TRBV12-4
D gene: TRBD1
clone size: many
J gene: TRBJ1-2
CDR3 protein: CASSLDRGDGYTF
CDR3 DNA: TGTGCCAGCAGCTTAGACAGGGGGGATGGCTACACCTTC

V gene: TRBV19
D gene: .
clone size: few
J gene: TRBJ1-5
CDR3 protein: CASSIFHVSGGPQHF
CDR3 DNA: TGTGCCAGTAGTATTTTTCACGTGAGTGGTGGGCCCCAGCATTTT

V gene: TRBV6-1
D gene: TRBD1
clone size: few
J gene: TRBJ2-3
CDR3 protein: CASSRQGREDTQYF
CDR3 DNA: TGTGCCAGCAGCAGACAGGGGCGTGAGGATACGCAGTATTTT

V gene: TRBV4-3
D gene: .
clone size: few
J gene: TRBJ2-2
CDR3 protein: CASSQNKDTGELFF
CDR3 DNA: TGCGCCAGCAGCCAGAACAAGGACACCGGGGAGCTGTTTTTT

V gene: TRBV7-3
D gene: TRBD2
clone size: .
J gene: TRBJ2-7
CDR3 protein: CASSLIPSGSSYEQYF
CDR3 DNA: TGTGCCAGCAGCTTAATTCCTAGCGGGAGCTCCTACGAGCAGTACTTC

V gene: TRBV3-1
D gene: .
clone size: .
J gene: TRBJ2-5
CDR3 protein: CASSQVAFGSTQYF
CDR3 DNA: TGTGCCAGCAGCCAAGTCGCCTTTGGATCGACCCAGTACTTC

V gene: TRBV7-3
D gene: TRBD2
clone size: many
J gene: TRBJ2-1
CDR3 protein: CASSFLAGVTYNEQFF
CDR3 DNA: TGTGCCAGCAGCTTCTTAGCGGGAGTTACCTACAATGAGCAGTTCTTC

V gene: TRBV11-2
D gene: .
clone size: many
J gene: TRBJ2-1
CDR3 protein: CAGAPGAWDEQFF
CDR3 DNA: TGTGCCGGGGCCCCGGGGGCATGGGATGAGCAGTTCTTC

V gene: TRBV20-1
D gene: .
clone size: few
J gene: TRBJ1-5
CDR3 protein: CSAKRGDNQPQHF
CDR3 DNA: TGCAGTGCTAAGCGAGGGGATAATCAGCCCCAGCATTTT

V gene: TRBV27
D gene: TRBD1
clone size: many
J gene: TRBJ1-1
CDR3 protein: CASSLFLGQREAFF
CDR3 DNA: TGTGCCAGCAGTTTATTTCTGGGACAGCGTGAAGCTTTCTTT

V gene: TRBV7-6
D gene: .
clone size: few
J gene: TRBJ1-1
CDR3 protein: CASSPDYNTEAFF
CDR3 DNA: TGTGCCAGCAGCCCAGACTATAACACTGAAGCTTTCTTT

V gene: TRBV28
D gene: .
clone size: many
J gene: TRBJ1-4
CDR3 protein: CASIVQGYEKLFF
CDR3 DNA: TGTGCCAGCATCGTTCAGGGGTACGAAAAACTGTTTTTT

V gene: TRBV11-2
D gene: TRBD1
clone size: many
J gene: TRBJ2-2
CDR3 protein: CASSLSPRQGQTGELFF
CDR3 DNA: TGTGCCAGCAGCTTATCCCCCCGACAGGGTCAGACCGGGGAGCTGTTTTTT